This TCR beta chain was sequenced during a study of shared clonotypes between healthy human individuals. General study results and limits: In contrast to clonotypes shared by all four donors, non-shared clonotypes had lower generation probabilities. Researchers found naive subsets generally carried larger estimated richness than memory subsets.

Across several immunoSEQ plates, the genomic DNA of each subset was split evenly. TCRdb's copy holds only in-frame clones and misses some; the assay was immunoSEQ multiplex PCR. The sample shows a few million clones, approximately 96% of them seen only once. Of note for this clone: What it binds is not known.

Trimming cost V 2 bases and J 4 bases, with 7 bases left between them. The CDR3 totals 13 residues. Germline V CDR1 and CDR2: ENHRY, SYGVKD. Sequenced: naive CD4+ T cells sorted from blood. Subset denoted: CD45RA+ positively selected. The chain joins TRBV10-3 to TRBJ2-3, with D unresolved. This receptor was taken from a man aged 18 to 30 in good health. The CDR3 DNA reads TGTGCCATCAGTGAGAAGGCTGCAGATACGCAGTATTTT. Protein: CAISEKAADTQYF.